The rows below give T cell receptor beta chains drawn from one sample of a study of OX40 agonist ivuxolimab in advanced cancers. Measured with immunoSEQ multiplex PCR; TCRdb has only the in-frame clones, and not every one. This table has 40,000 or so clones, roughly 80% appearing once. Sequenced material: CD4+ or CD8+ T cells sorted from blood, taken in a trial of the OX40 agonist ivuxolimab. These receptors came from an adult with an advanced solid tumor such as melanoma, head and neck, liver or kidney cancer. Each CDR3 is given with its conserved first and last residue. D genes are given only for firm matches. Rows may omit the clone size; those that give it use once, few, many or a size class.

-	13	TRBD1	TRBV10-2	TRBJ1-4	TGCGCCAGCAATGACAGGGCGGATGAAAAACTGTTTTTT	CASNDRADEKLFF
-	14	-	TRBV6-5	TRBJ2-3	TGTGCCAGCAGGACCGGGATCGGCGCAGATACGCAGTATTTT	CASRTGIGADTQYF
-	13	-	TRBV7-7	TRBJ2-5	TGTGCTAGCAGCTCGGACAGAGGAGAGACCCAGTACTTC	CASSSDRGETQYF
few	14	-	TRBV19	TRBJ1-1	TGTGCCAGTAGTATACGGGGGGCGCGAACTGAAGCTTTCTTT	CASSIRGARTEAFF
-	14	-	TRBV19	TRBJ2-1	TGTGCCAGTATCGACCCTGGACTAACCAATGAGCAGTTCTTC	CASIDPGLTNEQFF
-	13	-	TRBV11-2	TRBJ2-3	TGTGCCAGCACCCCAGGGGGAGGAGGTACGCAGTATTTT	CASTPGGGGTQYF
once	15	-	TRBV28	TRBJ2-2	TGTGCCAGCAAGGACCAACCCGCGAACACCGGGGAGCTGTTTTTT	CASKDQPANTGELFF
-	12	TRBD1	TRBV2	TRBJ2-7	TGTGCCAGCAGTCTCCAGGGGGTCGAGCAGTACTTC	CASSLQGVEQYF
-	12	-	TRBV7-8	TRBJ1-1	TGTGCCAGCAGCTTAGCGGCAGGTGAAGCTTTCTTT	CASSLAAGEAFF
few	16	-	TRBV19	TRBJ2-3	TGTGCCAGTAGTCTCTCCGCGTGGGCGGGCGCGGATACGCAGTATTTT	CASSLSAWAGADTQYF
-	12	TRBD2	TRBV10-3	TRBJ2-7	TGTGCCATCGCCGGGACTAGCTACGAGCAGTACTTC	CAIAGTSYEQYF
-	16	-	TRBV7-2	TRBJ2-1	TGTGCCAGCAGCTTAGCACGCTCAAGAGAGTTCAATGAGCAGTTCTTC	CASSLARSREFNEQFF
-	14	-	TRBV11-3	TRBJ2-5	TGTGCCAGCAGCTTAGAGGCTTACCCAGAGACCCAGTACTTC	CASSLEAYPETQYF
-	14	-	TRBV19	TRBJ1-5	TGTGCCAGTAGGGCGGACCATAGCAATCAGCCCCAGCATTTT	CASRADHSNQPQHF
-	16	-	TRBV7-9	TRBJ2-5	TGTGCCAGCAGCTTAGCGGGGAGGACAGCTGCAGAGACCCAGTACTTC	CASSLAGRTAAETQYF
-	14	TRBD2	TRBV25-1	TRBJ2-5	TGTGCCAGCAGTGAGCCTAGCGGGAGAGAGACCCAGTACTTC	CASSEPSGRETQYF
-	15	TRBD2	TRBV18	TRBJ2-1	TGTGCCAGCTCACCACGGACTAGCGGGAACAATGAGCAGTTCTTC	CASSPRTSGNNEQFF
-	13	-	TRBV7-7	TRBJ1-5	TGTGCTAGCAGCTTAGACCGCAATCAGCCCCAGCATTTT	CASSLDRNQPQHF
-	13	TRBD1	TRBV29-1	TRBJ2-3	TGCAGCGTAGTTAAACAGGGGACAGATACGCAGTATTTT	CSVVKQGTDTQYF
-	15	-	TRBV6-5	TRBJ1-1	TGTGCCAGCAGTTACTCGTGGCAGATGAACACTGAAGCTTTCTTT	CASSYSWQMNTEAFF
-	15	TRBD1	TRBV11-2	TRBJ2-5	TGTGCCAGCAGCTCAGACAGGGGGCGCAGGGAGACCCAGTACTTC	CASSSDRGRRETQYF
-	15	TRBD1	TRBV11-3	TRBJ1-3	TGTGCCAGCAGCAAGGACAGGGAGCGCGGAAACACCATATATTTT	CASSKDRERGNTIYF
-	14	-	TRBV4-3	TRBJ1-2	TGCGCCAGCAGCCACGACTTCGACGGTTACGGCTACACCTTC	CASSHDFDGYGYTF
-	13	-	TRBV5-1	TRBJ2-3	TGCGCCAGCAGGCACCCCGTGGCAGATACGCAGTATTTT	CASRHPVADTQYF
few	12	-	TRBV6-5	TRBJ1-1	TGTGCCAGCAGTCCCCGGGGCCGTGAAGCTTTCTTT	CASSPRGREAFF
-	14	-	TRBV2	TRBJ2-3	TGTGCCAGCAGCAAGGGGGAGTGGACAGATACGCAGTATTTT	CASSKGEWTDTQYF
-	13	-	TRBV30	TRBJ1-5	TGTGCCTGGAGTGGAGGAGCGAATCAGCCCCAGCATTTT	CAWSGGANQPQHF
-	15	-	TRBV5-1	TRBJ2-3	TGCGCCAGCAGCTTGACTACCCAGAGCACAGATACGCAGTATTTT	CASSLTTQSTDTQYF
few	14	-	TRBV19	TRBJ1-5	TGTGCCAGTAGTATCGGCGGTAGCAATCAGCCCCAGCATTTT	CASSIGGSNQPQHF
medium-sized	14	-	TRBV6-5	TRBJ2-2	TGTGCCAGCAGTCCTATGTCTAGCGCCGGGGAGCTGTTTTTT	CASSPMSSAGELFF
-	14	-	TRBV7-2	TRBJ2-5	TGTGCCAGCAGCTTAGCGGGAGCCAGTGAGACCCAGTACTTC	CASSLAGASETQYF
few	13	-	TRBV4-2	TRBJ1-3	TGTGCCAGCACCGACACAGGGGGAAACACCATATATTTT	CASTDTGGNTIYF
-	17	TRBD2	TRBV6-1	TRBJ2-2	TGTGCCAGCAGTGGTCAGCGGGGGATTTCGAACACCGGGGAGCTGTTTTTT	CASSGQRGISNTGELFF
-	14	-	TRBV15	TRBJ1-4	TGTGCCACCAGCAGAGACCCCGGGACGCAAAAACTGTTTTTT	CATSRDPGTQKLFF
-	19	TRBD2	TRBV11-2	TRBJ2-7	TGTGCCAGCAGCTTAGGGCGAGGAGCGACTAGCGGGAGAAACTACGAGCAGTACTTC	CASSLGRGATSGRNYEQYF
-	15	TRBD1	TRBV18	TRBJ2-1	TGTGCCAGCTCACAATCACAGGGGGTATTAAATGAGCAGTTCTTC	CASSQSQGVLNEQFF
-	11	-	TRBV7-9	TRBJ1-1	TGTGCCAGCAGCCCTCGGACAGAAGCTTTCTTT	CASSPRTEAFF
-	13	TRBD1	TRBV2	TRBJ2-7	TGTGCCAGTCGGACAGGGGGCGCGGGGGAGCAGTACTTC	CASRTGGAGEQYF
-	15	TRBD1	TRBV6-1	TRBJ1-5	TGTGCCAGCAGGGATCGGGACAGGGACTATCAGCCCCAGCATTTT	CASRDRDRDYQPQHF
-	14	TRBD2	TRBV19	TRBJ2-2	TGTGCCAGTAGTCGGGGGAGGGGCACCGGGGAGCTGTTTTTT	CASSRGRGTGELFF
few	15	TRBD2	TRBV2	TRBJ2-7	TGTGCCAGCAGTTGGAGGGAGGGCCCGGCAAACGAGCAGTACTTC	CASSWREGPANEQYF
-	12	TRBD2	TRBV11-2	TRBJ2-5	TGTGCCAGCAGCTTAAACGGGAGGGCCCAGTACTTC	CASSLNGRAQYF
-	17	-	TRBV19	TRBJ2-7	TGTGCCAGTAGCGGAGACCCGTCACGGCCCCTCTCCTACGAGCAGTACTTC	CASSGDPSRPLSYEQYF
-	14	-	TRBV7-6	TRBJ1-5	TGTGCCAGCAGCTTGTCGGGAGAGAATCAGCCCCAGCATTTT	CASSLSGENQPQHF
-	17	TRBD1	TRBV7-8	TRBJ2-2	TGTGCCAGCAGCTTAGCCGGGACAGGGGGCAGCACCGGGGAGCTGTTTTTT	CASSLAGTGGSTGELFF
-	15	TRBD1	TRBV5-8	TRBJ1-5	TGTGCCAGCAGCTCGGGACAGGGGGTGGGTCAGCCCCAGCATTTT	CASSSGQGVGQPQHF
-	14	-	TRBV5-1	TRBJ2-4	TGCGCCAGCAAATCGTCGGGGGCGTGGGACATTCAGTACTTC	CASKSSGAWDIQYF
-	14	-	TRBV6-6	TRBJ1-2	TGTGCCAGCAGGGCGGGCTGGGGCCACTATGGCTACACCTTC	CASRAGWGHYGYTF
-	14	-	TRBV2	TRBJ2-1	TGTGCCAGCAGTCGGGACTCCTCAACGTCTGAGCAGTTCTTC	CASSRDSSTSEQFF
-	12	-	TRBV30	TRBJ2-7	TGTGCCTGGAGTGCTTCAAGCTACGAGCAGTACTTC	CAWSASSYEQYF